This TCR beta chain derives from a study of CD8+ T cells in alopecia areata. cDNA serving as the sequencing template came from extracted, reverse transcribed RNA. Sequencing used immunoSEQ multiplex PCR; TCRdb keeps in-frame clones, though not all of them. The top ten clones hold less than 40% of a sample with 110,000 to 150,000 clones, approximately 65% of them seen once. With 8 bases clipped from V and 2 bases from J, the junction kept 5 bases outside the gene matches. CDR3 size: 14 residues. The germline V gene has CDR1 LNHDA and CDR2 SQIVND (reference sequence). Sorting from PBMCs produced CD4+ and CD8+ T cells. Study observations and caveats: In lesional scalp, particularly from alopecia totalis/universalis, clonality was higher than in normal scalp. Mouse data revealed clearer TCR sharing than patient data did, a gap possibly tied to HLA. Besides other cells, scalp samples also yield sequences of resident alphabeta T cells from normal skin.

This clone was seen a handful of times. Its target is unknown. The J gene is TRBJ2-1, the V gene TRBV19, with 8 bases fitting TRBD2. Sequenced material: CD8+ T cells sorted from blood. The source is a human donor in good health. The CDR3 DNA reads TGTGCCAGTGTGGCCGGGAGGGCCTACAATGAGCAGTTCTTC. Protein product: CASVAGRAYNEQFF.